This T cell receptor (beta chain) appears in the sequencing data of a study of blood T cell repertoires in COVID-19. Looking at the study overall: PBMCs, B-cell-depleted T cells, or T cells provided the cDNA or gDNA that made up the material.

Produced via immunoSEQ multiplex PCR; TCRdb's table is partial and in-frame only. The sample includes roughly 310,000 clones, over 75% of them seen just once. The CDR3 is 19 residues long. Germline V gene lookup returns CDR1 SGHTA and CDR2 FQGTGA. Trimming at V came to 4 bases and at J to 2 bases, leaving 14 bases not matched to a gene. The chain is built from TRBV7-3 and TRBJ2-1; 10 nucleotides agree with TRBD2. Source material: peripheral blood. The sequence came from a woman aged 50 to 60 with active or convalescent COVID-19. CDR3 region: CASSSPLAGGYTPYNEQFF. In DNA, the CDR3 is TGTGCCAGCAGCTCCCCGTTAGCGGGGGGCTATACCCCCTACAATGAGCAGTTCTTC.